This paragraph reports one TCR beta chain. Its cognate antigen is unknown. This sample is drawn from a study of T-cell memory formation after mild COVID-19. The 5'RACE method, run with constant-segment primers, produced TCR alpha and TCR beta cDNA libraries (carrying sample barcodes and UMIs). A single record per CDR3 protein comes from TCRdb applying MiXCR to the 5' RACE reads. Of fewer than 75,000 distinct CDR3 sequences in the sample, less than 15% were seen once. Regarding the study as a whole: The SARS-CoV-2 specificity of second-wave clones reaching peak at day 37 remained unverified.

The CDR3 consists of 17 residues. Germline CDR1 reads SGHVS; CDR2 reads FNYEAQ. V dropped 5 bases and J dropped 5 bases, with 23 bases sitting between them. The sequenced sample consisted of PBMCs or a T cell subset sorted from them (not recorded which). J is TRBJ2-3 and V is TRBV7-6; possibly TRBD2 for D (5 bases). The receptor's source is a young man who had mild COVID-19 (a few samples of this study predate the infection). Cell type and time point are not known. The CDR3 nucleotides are TGTGCCAGCAGCCCCCTAGTTTTGGGCGGCGGAGGAGATACGCAGTATTTT. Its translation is CASSPLVLGGGGDTQYF.